Listed here are 19 T cell receptor beta chains from one sample, sequenced in a study of T cell responses to AZD1222 COVID-19 vaccine. Sequenced by immunoSEQ multiplex PCR; TCRdb stores in-frame clones only, minus some. The data hold some 86,000 clones, with about 92% observed a single time. The source material was peripheral blood, sampled on day 0 of AZD1222 vaccination. These receptors originate from an adult in good health.

Points on this clone: Germline and junction disagree at one end, which may indicate a read error. V is TRBV5-1 and J is TRBJ1-2, with a weak D call TRBD1 (5 bases). Per the germline V gene, CDR1 is SGHRS and CDR2 is YFSETQ. The CDR3 is 12 amino acids. The CDR3 nucleotides read TGCGCCAGCAGTTTGGTGGGGGACGGCTACACCTTC. It yields the protein CASSLVGDGYTF.

The chain links TRBV12-3 or TRBV12-4 to TRBJ2-7; D is unclear. The germline V and J ends were trimmed by 5 bases and 2 bases, with 7 bases remaining between them. There are 12 residues in the CDR3. The CDR3 DNA reads TGTGCCAGCAGTGCGGTCCCCTACGAGCAGTACTTC. This gives the protein CASSAVPYEQYF.

This chain joins TRBV19 and TRBJ1-2; TRBD1 might be the D (5 bases). V was clipped by 10 bases and J by 5 bases, with 8 bases between them. The CDR3 is 10 amino acids. Germline V gives CDR1 LNHDA, CDR2 SQIVND (reference sequence). The CDR3 nucleotides read TGTGCCACCAAGGGGTATGGCTACACCTTC. Its translation is CATKGYGYTF.

The chain joins TRBV9 to TRBJ1-5; maybe TRBD1 (6 bases). Germline CDR1 and CDR2: SGDLS and YYNGEE. This CDR3 spans 15 amino acids. Trimming stripped 0 bases from V and 2 bases from J, with 9 bases between. CDR3: CASSVGGAGNQPQHF. The CDR3 DNA follows: TGTGCCAGCAGCGTAGGGGGGGCTGGCAATCAGCCCCAGCATTTT.

The rearrangement uses TRBV30 and TRBJ1-2; D gene unclear. Trimming shortened V by 4 bases and J by 8 bases, and 17 bases separated the two germline ends. Germline CDR1 reads GTSNPN; CDR2 reads SVGIG (reference sequence). CDR3 length: 13 amino acids. This CDR3 is CAWTPDGRLGYTF. CDR3 bases: TGTGCCTGGACCCCCGATGGCCGCCTGGGCTACACCTTC.

The chain joins TRBV3-1 (or the pseudogene TRBV3-2) to TRBJ2-4, with a possible D match to TRBD2 (6 bases). The CDR3 contains 15 residues. V dropped 4 bases and J dropped 3 bases, with 13 bases sitting between them. CDR1 is LGHDT, CDR2 YNNKEL, per germline (reference sequence). CDR3 region: CASSPYWTIKNIQYF. The DNA for the CDR3 is TGTGCCAGCAGCCCCTATTGGACTATCAAAAACATTCAGTACTTC.

The chain recombines TRBV6-1 with TRBJ2-2; 9 bases match TRBD2. J lost 4 bases, V lost 4 bases, and 7 bases had no gene match. The CDR3 consists of 16 residues. Germline CDR1 reads MNHNS; CDR2 reads SASEGT. CDR3 in amino acids: CASSASGRRGTGELFF. CDR3 DNA sequence: TGTGCCAGCAGTGCCAGCGGGAGGAGGGGCACCGGGGAGCTGTTTTTT.

By sample fraction, this clone is medium-sized (0.01 to 0.1%). V is TRBV30 and J is TRBJ2-2; D is undetermined. V lost 0 bases and J lost 3, with 11 bases in between. The CDR3 consists of 15 residues. Germline V gene data show CDR1 as GTSNPN and CDR2 as SVGIG (reference sequence). The CDR3 is CAWSVPRRDTGELFF. Written as DNA, the CDR3 is TGTGCCTGGAGTGTGCCCAGAAGGGACACCGGGGAGCTGTTTTTT.

Here the CDR3 DNA reads TGTGCCAGCAGTGATACGGACAGAGACTACAATGAGCAGTTCTTC. Protein sequence: CASSDTDRDYNEQFF. The rearrangement uses TRBV6-4 and TRBJ2-1; TRBD1 might be the D (6 bases). In germline, CDR1 is MRHNA, CDR2 SNTAGT. The V end lost 3 bases, the J end lost 3 bases, and 12 bases lay between the germline ends. This CDR3 comprises 15 residues.

In its sample, this clone was seen a few times. The rearrangement uses TRBV6-4 and TRBJ2-1; TRBD1 matches 8 bases. The CDR3 totals 16 residues. Germline trimming cut 5 bases from V and 3 bases from J; bases unmatched to any gene: 9. Per the germline V gene, CDR1 is MRHNA and CDR2 is SNTAGT. CDR3 protein: CASSPGQGWNYNEQFF. CDR3 bases: TGTGCCAGCAGTCCCGGACAGGGATGGAACTACAATGAGCAGTTCTTC.

V usage is TRBV11-2 and J usage is TRBJ1-4; weak D call: TRBD1 (5 bases). The CDR3 is 14 amino acids. The V end lost 4 bases, the J end lost 7 bases, and 13 bases lay between the germline ends. CDR1 and CDR2 from the germline V gene are SGHAT and FQNNGV. Written as DNA, the CDR3 is TGTGCCAGCAGCTCTCCCCCGGGGGTTGAAAAACTGTTTTTT. Its translation: CASSSPPGVEKLFF. The full variable domain, with the rest looked up from reference TRBV11-2 and TRBJ1-4, is EAGVAQSPRYKIIEKRQSVAFWCNPISGHATLYWYQQILGQGPKLLIQFQNNGVVDDSQLPKDRFSAERLKGVDSTLKIQPAKLEDSAVYLCASSSPPGVEKLFFGSGTQLSVL.

The chain carries TRBV27 and TRBJ1-2; 8 bases agree with TRBD1. Germline V gene lookup returns CDR1 MNHEY and CDR2 SMNVEV (reference sequence). The CDR3 runs 13 residues. V was pared by 3 bases and J by 4 bases, with 1 base of the junction left unmatched. The CDR3 DNA is TGTGCCAGCAGTTTGACAGGGGCCTATGGCTACACCTTC. Translated, it gives CASSLTGAYGYTF.

This chain links TRBV20-1 with TRBJ2-7; a weak D match, TRBD2 (6 bases). Germline V gene sequence: CDR1 DFQATT, CDR2 SNEGSKA (reference sequence). The CDR3 is 16 amino acids. V lost 3 bases, J lost 3 bases, and 21 bases lay in between. CDR3 protein: CSASRGIMRDHYEQYF. The CDR3 nucleotides are TGCAGTGCTAGTCGTGGTATTATGCGGGACCACTACGAGCAGTACTTC.

The chain has TRBV27 and TRBJ1-2, with a possible D match to TRBD1 (6 bases). The CDR3 extends over 15 amino acids. Germline CDR1 and CDR2: MNHEY and SMNVEV (reference sequence). V shed 6 bases and J shed 2 bases, with 16 bases lying between them. CDR3 sequence reads: CASSPSLTGNYGYTF. CDR3 bases: TGTGCCAGCAGCCCATCTCTCACAGGGAACTATGGCTACACCTTC.

CDR3 amino acids: CASSAYFLQDTQYF. The CDR3 DNA is TGTGCCAGCAGCGCCTACTTTTTACAAGATACGCAGTATTTT. The J gene is TRBJ2-3, the V gene TRBV9, with no clear D. The V and J ends lost 3 bases and 5 bases respectively, with 13 bases between them. Germline CDR1 and CDR2: SGDLS and YYNGEE. The length of the CDR3 is 14 residues.

The chain uses TRBV5-1 and TRBJ2-7; perhaps TRBD2 as D (6 bases). The V end lost 4 bases, the J end lost 6 bases, and 20 bases lay between the germline ends. The V gene's germline CDR1 is SGHRS and CDR2 YFSETQ. This CDR3 spans 15 amino acids. CDR3 sequence reads: CASSAGTSRFVEQYF. The CDR3 nucleotides read TGCGCCAGCAGCGCGGGAACCTCTAGGTTTGTCGAGCAGTACTTC. Looking up the rest from reference TRBV5-1 and TRBJ2-7 gives the full variable domain: KAGVTQTPRYLIKTRGQQVTLSCSPISGHRSVSWYQQTPGQGLQFLFEYFSETQRNKGNFPGRFSGRQFSNSRSEMNVSTLELGDSALYLCASSAGTSRFVEQYFGPGTRLTVT.

V and J are TRBV27 and TRBJ1-1, with a possible D match to TRBD1 (5 bases). Trimming shortened V by 6 bases and J by 5 bases, and 19 bases separated the two germline ends. The CDR3 length is 15 residues. Germline V gene data show CDR1 as MNHEY and CDR2 as SMNVEV (reference sequence). Here the CDR3 DNA reads TGTGCCAGCAGAGATTCCGGGACGGGGGGGACTGAAGCTTTCTTT. Translating gives CASRDSGTGGTEAFF.

The chain is built from TRBV7-2 and TRBJ2-3; D not resolved. The CDR3 contains 12 residues. Trimming took off 5 bases at V and 6 bases at J, with 9 bases between the two ends. In germline, CDR1 is SGHTA, CDR2 FQGNSA. The CDR3 DNA is TGTGCCAGCAGCGTCCCCCTGGATACGCAGTATTTT. As protein: CASSVPLDTQYF.

The chain carries TRBV6-5 and TRBJ2-7; TRBD1 or TRBD2 may be the D gene (5 bases each). CDR1 MNHEY and CDR2 SVGAGI come from the germline V gene. Trimming took 4 bases from V and 3 from J, leaving 16 bases between them. CDR3 length equals 15 residues. CDR3 sequence: CASSLGVSRVYEQYF. The CDR3 DNA is TGTGCCAGCAGTTTGGGGGTGAGTAGAGTCTACGAGCAGTACTTC.